The rows below give T cell receptor beta chains drawn from one sample of a study of T cell responses to AZD1222 COVID-19 vaccine. Method: immunoSEQ multiplex PCR; TCRdb's copy keeps in-frame clones and lacks some. This table holds around 97,000 clones, about 90% found once. The sequencing here drew on peripheral blood, taken on day 0 of AZD1222 vaccination. The receptors shown here come from an adult in good health. Each CDR3 is given with its conserved first and last residue. A D gene is named only where the DNA matches it firmly. The size entry is marked missing in some rows and otherwise reads once, few, many or a size class.

abundance,d_gene,v_gene,j_gene,CDR3nt,CDR3aa
-,-,TRBV11-2,TRBJ2-7,TGTGCCAGCAGCTCTTTCTACGAGCAGTACTTC,CASSSFYEQYF
-,-,TRBV5-1,TRBJ1-1,TGCGCCAGCAGCGCGGACTTTGAGAACACTGAAGCTTTCTTT,CASSADFENTEAFF
-,TRBD1,TRBV9,TRBJ1-1,TGTGCCAGCAGCCCGTTACAGGGGGTGAACACTGAAGCTTTCTTT,CASSPLQGVNTEAFF
once,-,TRBV3-1/TRBV3-2,TRBJ1-1,TGTGCCAGTTCGGGCCGCACTGAAGCTTTCTTT,CASSGRTEAFF
few,-,TRBV6-2/TRBV6-3,TRBJ1-1,TGTGCCAGCAGTTACCCCCTCCAACAAGAAGCTTTCTTT,CASSYPLQQEAFF
-,-,TRBV4-3,TRBJ2-7,TGCGCCAGCAGCCCCGGGGAAGGAGGAGCCTACGAGCAGTACTTC,CASSPGEGGAYEQYF
-,-,TRBV5-1,TRBJ2-5,TGCGCCAGCAGCCCAGGGACATCAGGCGAGACCCAGTACTTC,CASSPGTSGETQYF
-,-,TRBV18,TRBJ1-5,TGTGCCAGCTCAGAAATAGGGGGTCAGCCCCAGCATTTT,CASSEIGGQPQHF
-,TRBD1,TRBV4-1,TRBJ1-4,TGCGCCAGCAGCCATCAGGGACAGGGTAATGAAAAACTGTTTTTT,CASSHQGQGNEKLFF
-,TRBD1,TRBV4-3,TRBJ1-2,TGCGCCAGCAGCCAAGATCGGGGGACAGCTAGAGTCTATGGCTACACCTTC,CASSQDRGTARVYGYTF
-,-,TRBV7-2,TRBJ2-7,TGTGCCAGCAGCACCCGGGGAGGTCGAGAGCAGTACTTC,CASSTRGGREQYF
once,TRBD1,TRBV7-3,TRBJ1-1,TGTGCCAGCAGCCCAGGCGCAGGACAGGTGATGAACACTGAAGCTTTCTTT,CASSPGAGQVMNTEAFF
-,-,TRBV9,TRBJ1-3,TGTGCCAGCAGCCCGCGAGCCCAGGGAGCAGGAAACACCATATATTTT,CASSPRAQGAGNTIYF
-,TRBD1,TRBV6-2/TRBV6-3,TRBJ1-2,TGTGCCAGCAGTTTCCCCGGGACAGCCTCATACGGCTACACCTTC,CASSFPGTASYGYTF
-,-,TRBV5-1,TRBJ1-1,TGCGCCAGCAGCTTGGCCAGAAGTAGGGGAGAGTTAGAGACTGAAGCTTTCTTT,CASSLARSRGELETEAFF
-,TRBD1,TRBV5-6,TRBJ2-7,TGTGCCAGCAGCCCGGGACAGGACGAGCAGTACTTC,CASSPGQDEQYF